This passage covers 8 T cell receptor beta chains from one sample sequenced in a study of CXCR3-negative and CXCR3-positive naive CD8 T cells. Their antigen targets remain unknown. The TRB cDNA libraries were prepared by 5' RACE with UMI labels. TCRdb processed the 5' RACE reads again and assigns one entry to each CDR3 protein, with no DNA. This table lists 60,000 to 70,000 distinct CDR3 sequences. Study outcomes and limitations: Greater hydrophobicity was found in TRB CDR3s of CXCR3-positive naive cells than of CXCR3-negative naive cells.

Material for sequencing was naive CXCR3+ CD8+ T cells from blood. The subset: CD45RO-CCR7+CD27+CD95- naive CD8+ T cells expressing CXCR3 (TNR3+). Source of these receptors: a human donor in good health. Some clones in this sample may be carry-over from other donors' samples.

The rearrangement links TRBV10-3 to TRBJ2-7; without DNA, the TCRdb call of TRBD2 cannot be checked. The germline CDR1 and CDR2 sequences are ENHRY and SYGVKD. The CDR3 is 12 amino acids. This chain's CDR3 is CATGLAVWEQYF.

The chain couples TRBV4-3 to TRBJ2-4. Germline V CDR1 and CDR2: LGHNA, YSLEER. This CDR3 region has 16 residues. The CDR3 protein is CASSQDWNGAKNIQYF.

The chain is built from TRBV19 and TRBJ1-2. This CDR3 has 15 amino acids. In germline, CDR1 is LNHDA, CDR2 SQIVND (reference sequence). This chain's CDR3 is CASSISYGVDHGYTF. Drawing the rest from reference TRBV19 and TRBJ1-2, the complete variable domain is DGGITQSPKYLFRKEGQNVTLSCEQNLNHDAMYWYRQDPGQGLRLIYYSQIVNDFQKGDIAEGYSVSREKKESFPLTVTSAQKNPTAFYLCASSISYGVDHGYTFGSGTRLTVV.

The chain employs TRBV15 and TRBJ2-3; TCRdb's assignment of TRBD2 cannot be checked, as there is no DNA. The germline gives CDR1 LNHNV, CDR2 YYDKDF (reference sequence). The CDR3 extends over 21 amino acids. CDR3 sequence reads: CATSRVLGTSPPGVGTDTQYF.

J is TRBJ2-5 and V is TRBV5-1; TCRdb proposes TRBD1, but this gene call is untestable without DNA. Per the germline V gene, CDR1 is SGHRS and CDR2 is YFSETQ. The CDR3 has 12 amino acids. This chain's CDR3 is CASSDREGTQYF.

The CDR3 here is CASSYSLGLDEQYF. The chain employs TRBV6-2 or TRBV6-3 and TRBJ2-7. The CDR3 has 14 amino acids. In germline, CDR1 is MNHEY, CDR2 SVGEGT.

The CDR3 sequence: CSVVGGALFSTDTQYF. V usage is TRBV29-1 and J usage is TRBJ2-3; TCRdb's assignment of TRBD2 cannot be checked, as there is no DNA. The V gene's germline CDR1 is SQVTM and CDR2 ANQGSEA. There are 16 residues in the CDR3.

This CDR3 reads CSARGTDKYEQYF. The J gene is TRBJ2-7, the V gene TRBV20-1; the D gene TCRdb calls, TRBD1, cannot be checked with no DNA. From germline, CDR1 is DFQATT and CDR2 SNEGSKA (reference sequence). There are 13 residues in the CDR3.